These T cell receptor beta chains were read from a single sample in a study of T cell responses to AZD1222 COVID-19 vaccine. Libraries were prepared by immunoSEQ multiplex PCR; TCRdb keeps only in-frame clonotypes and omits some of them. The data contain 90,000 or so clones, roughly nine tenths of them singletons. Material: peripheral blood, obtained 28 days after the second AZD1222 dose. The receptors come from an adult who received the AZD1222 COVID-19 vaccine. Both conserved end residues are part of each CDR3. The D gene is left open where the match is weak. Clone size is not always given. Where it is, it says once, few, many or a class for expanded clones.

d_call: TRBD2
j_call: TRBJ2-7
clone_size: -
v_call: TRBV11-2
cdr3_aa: CASSLEGGTSGGSEEQYF
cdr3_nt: TGTGCCAGCAGCTTAGAGGGGGGGACTAGTGGAGGGTCGGAGGAGCAGTACTTC

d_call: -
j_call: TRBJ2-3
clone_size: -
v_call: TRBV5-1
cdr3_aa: CASSLGADTPTDTQYF
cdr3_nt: TGCGCCAGCAGCTTGGGGGCCGACACCCCCACAGATACGCAGTATTTT

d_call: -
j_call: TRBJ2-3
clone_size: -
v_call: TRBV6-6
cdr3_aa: CASSYSKGDTQYF
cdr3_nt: TGTGCCAGCAGTTACTCGAAGGGAGATACGCAGTATTTT

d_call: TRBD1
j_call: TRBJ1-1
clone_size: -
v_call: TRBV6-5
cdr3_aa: CAGRQGVHTEAFF
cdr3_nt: TGTGCCGGTAGACAGGGGGTCCACACTGAAGCTTTCTTT

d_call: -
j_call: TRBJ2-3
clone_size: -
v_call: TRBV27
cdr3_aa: CASSSRDFTDTQYF
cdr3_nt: TGTGCCAGCAGTTCACGTGACTTCACAGATACGCAGTATTTT

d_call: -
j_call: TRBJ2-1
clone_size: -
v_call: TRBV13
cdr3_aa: CASSSDSVDNEQFF
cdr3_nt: TGTGCCAGCAGTTCCGACTCAGTTGACAATGAGCAGTTCTTC

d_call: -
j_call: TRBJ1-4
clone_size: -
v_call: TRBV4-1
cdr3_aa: CASSQEATNEKLFF
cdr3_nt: TGCGCCAGCAGCCAAGAGGCAACTAATGAAAAACTGTTTTTT

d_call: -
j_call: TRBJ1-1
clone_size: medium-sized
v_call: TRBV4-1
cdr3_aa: CASSGTEAFF
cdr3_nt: TGCGCCAGCAGTGGTACTGAAGCTTTCTTT

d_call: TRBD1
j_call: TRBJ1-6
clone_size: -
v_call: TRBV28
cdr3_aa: CASRDSHSPLHF
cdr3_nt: TGTGCCAGCCGGGACAGTCATTCACCCCTCCACTTT

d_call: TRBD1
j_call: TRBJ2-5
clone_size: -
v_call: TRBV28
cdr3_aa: CASGDRGTPETQYF
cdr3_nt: TGTGCCAGTGGGGACAGGGGAACCCCAGAGACCCAGTACTTC

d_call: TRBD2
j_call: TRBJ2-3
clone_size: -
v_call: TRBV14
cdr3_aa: CASSQGSFSGGVRFTSTDTQYF
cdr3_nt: TGTGCCAGCAGCCAAGGTTCTTTTAGCGGGGGGGTACGCTTCACTAGCACAGATACGCAGTATTTT

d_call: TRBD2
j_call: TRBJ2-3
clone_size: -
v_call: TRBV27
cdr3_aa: CASSSSAGEATDTQYF
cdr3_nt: TGTGCCAGCAGTTCCTCGGCGGGGGAGGCGACAGATACGCAGTATTTT

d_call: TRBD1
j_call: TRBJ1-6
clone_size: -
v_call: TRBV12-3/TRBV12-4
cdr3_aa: CASSTGQGNMIHF
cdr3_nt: TGTGCCAGCAGTACCGGACAGGGTAATATGATCCACTTT

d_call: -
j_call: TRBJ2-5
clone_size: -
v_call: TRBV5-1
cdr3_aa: CASSQPTPGPQETQYF
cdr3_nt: TGCGCCAGCAGCCAACCAACACCGGGGCCTCAGGAGACCCAGTACTTC

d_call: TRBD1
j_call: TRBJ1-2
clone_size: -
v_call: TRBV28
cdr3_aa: CASSPTTGTANGYTF
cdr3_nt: TGTGCCAGCAGTCCCACAACCGGGACAGCAAATGGCTACACCTTC

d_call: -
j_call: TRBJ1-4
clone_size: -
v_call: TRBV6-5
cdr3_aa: CASSYTRDSEKLFF
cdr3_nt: TGTGCCAGCAGTTACACCAGGGATAGTGAAAAACTGTTTTTT

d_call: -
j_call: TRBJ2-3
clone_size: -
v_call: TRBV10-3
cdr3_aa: CAISESLRGGGTDTQYF
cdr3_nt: TGTGCCATCAGTGAGTCTTTGAGGGGGGGCGGCACAGATACGCAGTATTTT

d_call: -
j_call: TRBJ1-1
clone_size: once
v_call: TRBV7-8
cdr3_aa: CASSLEGWGDTEAFF
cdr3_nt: TGTGCCAGCAGCTTAGAAGGATGGGGCGACACTGAAGCTTTCTTT

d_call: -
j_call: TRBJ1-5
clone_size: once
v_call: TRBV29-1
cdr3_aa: CTHCLHSNQPQHF
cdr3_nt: TGCACCCACTGCCTGCATAGCAATCAGCCCCAGCATTTT

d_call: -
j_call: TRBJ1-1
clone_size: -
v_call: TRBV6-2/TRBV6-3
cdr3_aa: CASSYPGYTEAFF
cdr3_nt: TGTGCCAGCAGTTACCCGGGGTACACTGAAGCTTTCTTT

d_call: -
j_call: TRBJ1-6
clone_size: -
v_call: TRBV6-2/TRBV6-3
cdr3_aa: CASSYQSMYNSPLHF
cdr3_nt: TGTGCCAGCAGTTACCAGTCTATGTATAATTCACCCCTCCACTTT

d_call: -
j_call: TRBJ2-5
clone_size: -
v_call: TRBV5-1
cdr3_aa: CASSLGKEETQYF
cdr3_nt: TGCGCCAGCAGCTTAGGCAAAGAAGAGACCCAGTACTTC

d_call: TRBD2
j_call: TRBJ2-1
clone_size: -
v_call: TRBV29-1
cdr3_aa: CSVERTSSGTEQFF
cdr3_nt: TGCAGCGTTGAACGGACTAGCTCCGGGACAGAGCAGTTCTTC

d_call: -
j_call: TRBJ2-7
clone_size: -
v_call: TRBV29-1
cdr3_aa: CSVEGRPYEQYF
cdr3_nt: TGCAGCGTTGAGGGCAGGCCCTACGAGCAGTACTTC

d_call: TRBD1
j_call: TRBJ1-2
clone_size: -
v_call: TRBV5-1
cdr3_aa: CASSTSGGASYGYTF
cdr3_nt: TGCGCCAGCAGCACTTCAGGGGGCGCTAGCTATGGCTACACCTTC

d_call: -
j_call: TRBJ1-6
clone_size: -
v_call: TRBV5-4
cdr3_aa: CASSLVFGPGPPNNSPLHF
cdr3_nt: TGTGCCAGCAGCTTGGTGTTTGGACCAGGGCCTCCTAATAATTCACCCCTCCACTTT

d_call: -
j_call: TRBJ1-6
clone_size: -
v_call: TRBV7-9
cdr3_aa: CASSVADNSPLHF
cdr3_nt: TGTGCCAGCAGTGTGGCGGATAATTCACCCCTCCACTTT

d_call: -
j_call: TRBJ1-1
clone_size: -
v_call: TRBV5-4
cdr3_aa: CASSSQGLGNTEAFF
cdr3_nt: TGTGCCAGCAGCTCACAGGGACTTGGGAACACTGAAGCTTTCTTT

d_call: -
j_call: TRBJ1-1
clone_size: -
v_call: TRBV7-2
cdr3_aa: CASRRINSGGSDTEAFF
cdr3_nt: TGTGCCAGCAGGAGGATAAATAGTGGCGGATCGGACACTGAAGCTTTCTTT

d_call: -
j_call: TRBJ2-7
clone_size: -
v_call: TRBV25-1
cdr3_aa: CASSLRGDGYEQYF
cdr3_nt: TGTGCCAGCAGTCTTAGGGGTGACGGCTACGAGCAGTACTTC

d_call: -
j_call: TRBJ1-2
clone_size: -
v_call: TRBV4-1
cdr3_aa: CASSQEGDSGYTF
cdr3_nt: TGCGCCAGCAGCCAAGAAGGGGATTCTGGCTACACCTTC

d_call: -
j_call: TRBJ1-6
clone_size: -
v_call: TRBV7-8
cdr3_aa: CASSIYSTGSYNSPLHF
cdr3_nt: TGTGCCAGCAGCATATACAGTACGGGTTCCTATAATTCACCCCTCCACTTT

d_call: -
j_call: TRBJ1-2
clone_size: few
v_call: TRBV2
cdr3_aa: CASSNTGLANANYGYTF
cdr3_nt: TGTGCCAGCAGTAACACAGGGCTTGCCAATGCTAACTATGGCTACACCTTC

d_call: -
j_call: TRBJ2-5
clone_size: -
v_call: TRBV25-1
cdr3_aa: CASSAGQGGGETQYF
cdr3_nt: TGTGCCAGCAGTGCCGGGCAGGGAGGAGGAGAGACCCAGTACTTC

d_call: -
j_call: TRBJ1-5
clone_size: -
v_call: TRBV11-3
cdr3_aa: CASSWGRRKASQPQHF
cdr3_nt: TGTGCCAGCAGCTGGGGCCGCCGAAAGGCTAGTCAGCCCCAGCATTTT

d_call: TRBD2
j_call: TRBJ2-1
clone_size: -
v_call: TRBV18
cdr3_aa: CASSPTSGVGNEQFF
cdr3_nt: TGTGCCAGCTCACCGACTAGCGGGGTGGGGAATGAGCAGTTCTTC

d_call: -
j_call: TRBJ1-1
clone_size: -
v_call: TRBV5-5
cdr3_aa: CASSLVPKAFF
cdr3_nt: TGTGCCAGCAGCTTGGTTCCGAAAGCTTTCTTT

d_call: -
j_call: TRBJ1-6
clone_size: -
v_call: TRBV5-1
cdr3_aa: CASSFGSTWNNSPLHF
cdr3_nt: TGCGCCAGCAGCTTTGGCAGCACCTGGAATAATTCACCCCTCCACTTT

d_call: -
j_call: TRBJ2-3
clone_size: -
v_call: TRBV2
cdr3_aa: CASTKSRAQNTDTQYF
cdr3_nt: TGTGCCAGCACTAAATCCCGGGCCCAGAACACAGATACGCAGTATTTT

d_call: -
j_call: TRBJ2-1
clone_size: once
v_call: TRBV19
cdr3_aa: CASSLGYNEQFF
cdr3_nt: TGTGCCAGTAGTTTGGGTTACAATGAGCAGTTCTTC